The sequence of this T cell receptor beta chain was determined in a study of blood T cell repertoires in COVID-19. About the study: Samples came from the United States, Italy and Spain, spanning acute and convalescent COVID-19.

In the original analysis: Reference gene primers were amplified, and this amplification served to estimate nucleated cell counts. Produced via immunoSEQ multiplex PCR; TCRdb's table is partial and in-frame only. The V and J calls and the clone size are those of that table, but D and trimming were determined from the DNA. The sample yields 300,000 to 400,000 clones, around 86% seen once. Germline V lookup: CDR1 MDHEN, CDR2 SYDVKM. The CDR3 sequence is 14 residues long. J lost 4 bases, V lost 8 bases, and 6 bases had no gene match. This chain joins TRBV28 and TRBJ2-5; the match to TRBD2 covers 11 bases. The source is a man aged 45-65 years with active or convalescent COVID-19. Material for sequencing was peripheral blood. CDR3 in amino acids: CASLAGGIGETQYF. CDR3 coding DNA: TGTGCCAGCCTAGCGGGAGGAATCGGAGAGACCCAGTACTTC.